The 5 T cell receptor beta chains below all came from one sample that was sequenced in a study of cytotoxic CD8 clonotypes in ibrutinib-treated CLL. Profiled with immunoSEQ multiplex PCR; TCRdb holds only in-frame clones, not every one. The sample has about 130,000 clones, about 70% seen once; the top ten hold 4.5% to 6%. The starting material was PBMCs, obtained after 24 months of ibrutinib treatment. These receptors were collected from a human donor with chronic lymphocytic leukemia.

CDR3 sequence: CASSLPPGLAGGLGYEQYF. CDR3 in DNA: TGTGCCAGCAGCTTACCACCGGGACTAGCGGGGGGCCTGGGGTACGAGCAGTACTTC. The rearrangement uses TRBV7-9 and TRBJ2-7, with TRBD2 identical over 15 bases. This CDR3 is built from 19 residues. Germline values: CDR1 SEHNR, CDR2 FQNEAQ (reference sequence). J gave up 4 bases and V 2 bases, and 12 bases lay outside the gene matches. Drawing the rest from reference TRBV7-9 and TRBJ2-7, the complete variable domain is DTGVSQNPRHKITKRGQNVTFRCDPISEHNRLYWYRQTLGQGPEFLTYFQNEAQLEKSRLLSDRFSAERPKGSFSTLEIQRTEQGDSAMYLCASSLPPGLAGGLGYEQYFGPGTRLTVT.

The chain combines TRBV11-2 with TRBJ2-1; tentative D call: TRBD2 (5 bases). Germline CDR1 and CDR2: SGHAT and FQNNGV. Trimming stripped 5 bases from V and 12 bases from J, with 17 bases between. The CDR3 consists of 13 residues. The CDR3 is CASSPSLPPGQFF. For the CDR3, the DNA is TGTGCCAGCAGCCCTAGCTTACCCCCGGGGCAGTTCTTC.

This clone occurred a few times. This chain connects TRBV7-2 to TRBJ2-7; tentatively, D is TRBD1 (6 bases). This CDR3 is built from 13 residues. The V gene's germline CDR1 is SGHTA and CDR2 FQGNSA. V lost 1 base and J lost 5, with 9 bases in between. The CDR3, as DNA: TGTGCCAGCAGCTTAGTGGGGGACAACGAGCAGTACTTC. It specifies CASSLVGDNEQYF.

This CDR3 reads CASTPGLAGYNEQFF. The CDR3 DNA follows: TGTGCCAGCACCCCCGGACTAGCGGGGTACAATGAGCAGTTCTTC. V usage is TRBV7-3 and J usage is TRBJ2-1; 12 bases line up with TRBD2. CDR3 length: 15 amino acids. Germline CDR1 and CDR2: SGHTA and FQGTGA. The V segment lost 7 bases and the J segment 4 bases; nucleotides outside the gene matches: 5. The full variable domain, with the rest looked up from reference TRBV7-3 and TRBJ2-1, is GAGVSQTPSNKVTEKGKYVELRCDPISGHTALYWYRQSLGQGPEFLIYFQGTGAADDSGLPNDRFFAVRPEGSVSTLKIQRTERGDSAVYLCASTPGLAGYNEQFFGPGTRLTVL.

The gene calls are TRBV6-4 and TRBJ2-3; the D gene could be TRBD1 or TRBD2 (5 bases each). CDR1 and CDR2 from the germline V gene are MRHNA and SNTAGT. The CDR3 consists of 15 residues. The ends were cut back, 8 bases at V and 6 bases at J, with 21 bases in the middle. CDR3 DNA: TGTGCCAGCGCTCCTCAGGGAATTCGCGGGGATACGCAGTATTTT. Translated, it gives CASAPQGIRGDTQYF.